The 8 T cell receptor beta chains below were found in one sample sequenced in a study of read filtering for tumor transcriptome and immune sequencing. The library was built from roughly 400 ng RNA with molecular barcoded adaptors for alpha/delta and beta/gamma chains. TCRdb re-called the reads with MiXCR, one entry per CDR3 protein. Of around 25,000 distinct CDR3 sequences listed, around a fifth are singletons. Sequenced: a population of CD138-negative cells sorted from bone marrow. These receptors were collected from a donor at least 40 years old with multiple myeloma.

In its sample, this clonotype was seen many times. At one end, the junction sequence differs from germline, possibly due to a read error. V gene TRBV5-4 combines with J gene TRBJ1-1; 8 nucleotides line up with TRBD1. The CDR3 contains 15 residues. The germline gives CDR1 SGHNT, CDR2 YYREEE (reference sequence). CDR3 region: CASSSQGDGGTEAFF. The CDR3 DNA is TGTGCCAGCAGCTCACAGGGGGACGGGGGCACTGAAGCTTTCTTC. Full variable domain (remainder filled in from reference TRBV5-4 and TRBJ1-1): ETGVTQSPTHLIKTRGQQVTLRCSSQSGHNTVSWYQQALGQGPQFIFQYYREEENGRGNFPPRFSGLQFPNYSSELNVNALELDDSALYLCASSSQGDGGTEAFFGQGTRLTVV.

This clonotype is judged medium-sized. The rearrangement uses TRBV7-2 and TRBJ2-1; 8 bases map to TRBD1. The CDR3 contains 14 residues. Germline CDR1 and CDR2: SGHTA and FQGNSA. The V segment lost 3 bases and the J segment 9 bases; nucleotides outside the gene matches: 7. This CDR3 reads CASSFWTGTGEQFF. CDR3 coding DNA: TGTGCCAGCAGCTTCTGGACAGGGACGGGTGAGCAGTTCTTC.

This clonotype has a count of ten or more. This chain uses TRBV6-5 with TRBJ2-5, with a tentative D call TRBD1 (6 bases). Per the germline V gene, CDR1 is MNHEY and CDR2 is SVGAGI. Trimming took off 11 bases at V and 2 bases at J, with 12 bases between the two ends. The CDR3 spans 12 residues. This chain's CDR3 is CAVTGTQETQYF. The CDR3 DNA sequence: TGTGCCGTCACCGGGACACAAGAGACCCAGTACTTC.

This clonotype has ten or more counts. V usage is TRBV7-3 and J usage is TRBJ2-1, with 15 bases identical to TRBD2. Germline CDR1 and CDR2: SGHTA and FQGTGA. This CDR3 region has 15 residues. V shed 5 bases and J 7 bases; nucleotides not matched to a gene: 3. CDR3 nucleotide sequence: TGTGCCAGCAGCCCCGGGACTAGCGGGGGGAATGAGCAGTTCTTC. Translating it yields CASSPGTSGGNEQFF.

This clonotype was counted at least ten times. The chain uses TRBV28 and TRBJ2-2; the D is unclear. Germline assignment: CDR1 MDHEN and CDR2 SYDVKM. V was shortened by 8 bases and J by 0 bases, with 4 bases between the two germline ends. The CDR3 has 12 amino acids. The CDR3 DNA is TGTGCCAGCGTCGCGAACACCGGGGAGCTGTTTTTT. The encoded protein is CASVANTGELFF.

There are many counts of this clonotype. In nucleotides, the CDR3 is TGCAGTGCCTCGGGGGGGGATCAGCCCCAGCATTTT. Its translation is CSASGGDQPQHF. The chain recombines TRBV20-1 with TRBJ1-5; a weak D match, TRBD1 (5 bases). The CDR3 sequence is 12 residues long. V lost 6 bases, J lost 5 bases, and 11 bases lay in between. Looked up from germline, CDR1 is DFQATT and CDR2 is SNEGSKA (reference sequence).

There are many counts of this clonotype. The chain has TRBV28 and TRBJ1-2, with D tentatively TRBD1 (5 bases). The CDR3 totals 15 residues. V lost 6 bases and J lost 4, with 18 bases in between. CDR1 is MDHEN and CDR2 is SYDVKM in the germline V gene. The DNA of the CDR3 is TGTGCCAGCAGCCTCAAGTGGACACCTTTCTATGGCTACACCTTC. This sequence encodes CASSLKWTPFYGYTF.

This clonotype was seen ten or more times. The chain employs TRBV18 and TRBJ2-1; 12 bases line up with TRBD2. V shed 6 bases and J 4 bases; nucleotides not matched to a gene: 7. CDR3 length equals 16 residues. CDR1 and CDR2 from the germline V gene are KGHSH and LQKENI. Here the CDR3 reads CASSPSGGAYYNEQFF. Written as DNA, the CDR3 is TGTGCCAGCTCCCCTAGCGGGGGGGCCTATTACAATGAGCAGTTCTTC.